This is a list of T cell receptor beta chains from one sample in a study of T cell repertoires in cytomegalovirus infection. These TCRs are of unknown antigen specificity. In TCRdb, the reads were re-called with MiXCR into one record per CDR3 protein. The data show around 230,000 distinct CDR3 sequences, 35% to 40% seen once. The sequencing used CD8+ T cells from cultured PBMCs, collected from culture after CMV antigen stimulation. These receptors came from a human donor in good health (CMV status not recorded). Some clones in this sample may be carry-over from other donors' samples. Both conserved end residues are part of each CDR3. Fields, in order: clone size, V gene, D gene, J gene, CDR3 protein, CDR3 DNA. A D gene is named only where the DNA matches it firmly. The size of a clone is reported for some rows only, either as once, few or many, or as a class for expanded clones.

few	TRBV6-1	-	TRBJ2-1	CASSDLPSSYNEQFF	TGTGCCAGCAGTGACCTACCGAGCTCCTACAATGAGCAGTTCTTC
-	TRBV19	TRBD1	TRBJ1-1	CASSIGTGAEAFF	TGTGCCAGTAGTATAGGGACAGGGGCTGAAGCTTTCTTT
-	TRBV28	-	TRBJ2-5	CATSSWRETQYF	TGTGCCACTTCGTCTTGGCGGGAGACCCAGTACTTC
-	TRBV7-9	-	TRBJ2-3	CASSLASGSDTQYF	TGTGCCAGCAGCTTAGCGTCAGGGTCAGATACGCAGTATTTT
few	TRBV27	TRBD1	TRBJ1-1	CASGQAQNTEAFF	TGTGCCAGCGGACAGGCCCAGAACACTGAAGCTTTCTTT
few	TRBV7-6	-	TRBJ2-5	CASSLKDQPETQYF	TGTGCCAGCAGCTTGAAAGACCAACCAGAGACCCAGTACTTC
few	TRBV2	TRBD1	TRBJ2-1	CASSEGTGGIYNEQFF	TGTGCCAGCAGTGAGGGTACAGGGGGTATCTACAATGAGCAGTTCTTC
few	TRBV3-1	-	TRBJ2-5	CASSQEAGALVVETQYF	TGTGCCAGCAGCCAAGAGGCAGGGGCCTTGGTAGTGGAGACCCAGTACTTC
few	TRBV7-9	TRBD1	TRBJ2-7	CASSSWSWTGDPSFYEQYF	TGTGCCAGCAGCTCGTGGAGCTGGACAGGGGACCCCTCCTTCTACGAGCAGTACTTC
-	TRBV28	-	TRBJ1-5	CASMDSYSNQPQHF	TGTGCCAGCATGGACAGTTATAGCAATCAGCCCCAGCATTTT
few	TRBV20-1	TRBD1	TRBJ1-1	CSAGPTRGPGFPF	TGCAGTGCTGGGCCTACCAGGGGGCCGGGGTTCCCTTTT
once	TRBV23-1	TRBD1	TRBJ1-4	CASKTGGHEKLFF	TGCGCCAGCAAGACAGGGGGTCATGAAAAACTGTTTTTT
few	TRBV2	-	TRBJ2-1	CASTVGQTREQFF	TGTGCCAGCACTGTTGGACAAACTCGGGAGCAGTTCTTC
-	TRBV12-3/TRBV12-4	TRBD1	TRBJ1-5	CASSPGGSSNQPQHF	TGTGCCAGCAGCCCAGGGGGATCAAGCAATCAGCCCCAGCATTTT
-	TRBV29-1	-	TRBJ2-7	CSVEGTAYEQYF	TGCAGCGTTGAGGGCACAGCCTACGAGCAGTACTTC